This T cell receptor (beta chain) was recovered during a study of OX40 agonist ivuxolimab in advanced cancers. Concerning the study at large: Ivuxolimab was a fully human IgG2 agonistic monoclonal antibody targeting the costimulatory receptor OX40 (CD134). Peripheral TCRbeta sequencing was intended to test whether TCR sequence diversity was altered and clonal T-cell expansion was caused by ivuxolimab. Intravenous ivuxolimab was administered to patients every 2 weeks at six dose levels: 0.01, 0.1, 0.3, 1.5, 3 and 10 mg/kg. Three dose-escalation patients achieved partial responses, one with hepatocellular carcinoma and two with cutaneous melanoma. In the dose-escalation cohort, more than 80% of patients were male, and the mean age was roughly 60 years with a range of roughly 23 to 79. Of the approximately 54 patients in dose escalation, some 19 had hepatocellular carcinoma, approximately 15 had melanoma, 9 had renal cell carcinoma and 9 had head and neck cancer. The paper covers the monotherapy dose-escalation part of the phase I ivuxolimab trial, which included N of about 56 patients. Prior anti-PD-1, anti-PD-L1 or anti-CTLA-4 therapy was permitted, and checkpoint inhibitors had been received by about two fifths of dose-escalation patients. The study at large found these results: After ivuxolimab, CD8+ T cells had more expanded clones than CD4+ T cells on average. In partial responders in the 0.1-3.0 mg/kg groups, normalized peripheral clonal expansion was found to be among the lowest, especially among CD8+ T cells. Low levels of normalized T-cell clonal expansion were also seen in some nonresponding patients. Antigen specificity was not determined for the clonally expanded peripheral T cells. At doses from 0.1 to 3.0 mg/kg, clonal expansion was seen in both CD4+ and CD8+ blood T cells between baseline and week 6.

This clone was counted once. There is no known antigen for this receptor. Base-call qualities are not available, and no considerably larger clone is one nucleotide away. From the cysteine through the phenylalanine, the CDR3 covers 14 amino acids. Of all the DNA, just the CDR3 is kept, 42 bases in frame from base 1. In the germline V gene, CDR1 corresponds to MNHNS and CDR2 to SASEGT. The V end gives up 6 bases and the J end 2 bases, leaving 5 bases in the junction not matched to a gene. Patients with autoimmune disease history or receiving systemic immunosuppression were excluded from the trial. Peripheral blood for TCR sequencing was collected from all dose cohorts at baseline, on cycle 4 day 1, and on cycle 7 day 1. Samples were obtained from an open-label, multicenter, first-in-human phase I dose-escalation trial of ivuxolimab. Adults with locally advanced or metastatic head and neck squamous cell, hepatocellular, melanoma or renal cell carcinoma were enrolled in the trial. Before TCR sequencing, CD4+ T cells and CD8+ T cells were sorted from peripheral blood as separate populations.

Genomic DNA was isolated from the sorted cells so that the TCRbeta CDR3 region could be sequenced. The immunoSEQ Assay was used for sequencing of TCRbeta CDR3 regions. The clones in this table, taken by TCRdb from immuneACCESS, are in-frame only. Not every clone is retained; where verified, under half of the shortfall comes from an unresolved V gene, and the cause of the rest is unknown. The sample table contains approximately 82,000 clones; only one count was recorded for 88% of them. The ten largest make up approximately 4% of the sample. The source material was CD4+ or CD8+ T cells sorted from blood, sampled in a trial of the OX40 agonist ivuxolimab. The chain links TRBV6-1 with TRBJ2-7, and 9 junctional nucleotides match TRBD1. The sequence was obtained from an adult with an advanced solid tumor such as melanoma, head and neck, liver or kidney cancer. The CDR3 sequence is CASRTGTGPYEQYF. The nucleotide sequence is TGTGCCAGCAGGACCGGGACAGGGCCCTACGAGCAGTACTTC.